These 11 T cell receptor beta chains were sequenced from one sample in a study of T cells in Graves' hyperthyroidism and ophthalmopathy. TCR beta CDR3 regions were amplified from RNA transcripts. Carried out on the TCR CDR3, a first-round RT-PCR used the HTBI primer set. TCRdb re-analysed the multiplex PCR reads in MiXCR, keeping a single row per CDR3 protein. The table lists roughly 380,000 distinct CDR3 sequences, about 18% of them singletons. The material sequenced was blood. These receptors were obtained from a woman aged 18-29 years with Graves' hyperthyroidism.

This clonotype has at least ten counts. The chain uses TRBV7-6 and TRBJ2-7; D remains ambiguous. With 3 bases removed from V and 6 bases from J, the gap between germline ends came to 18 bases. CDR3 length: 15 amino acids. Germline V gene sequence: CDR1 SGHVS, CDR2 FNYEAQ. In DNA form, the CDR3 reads TGTGCCAGCAGCTTTCGGTCCAGCGTATTAGGCGAGCAGTACTTC. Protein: CASSFRSSVLGEQYF.

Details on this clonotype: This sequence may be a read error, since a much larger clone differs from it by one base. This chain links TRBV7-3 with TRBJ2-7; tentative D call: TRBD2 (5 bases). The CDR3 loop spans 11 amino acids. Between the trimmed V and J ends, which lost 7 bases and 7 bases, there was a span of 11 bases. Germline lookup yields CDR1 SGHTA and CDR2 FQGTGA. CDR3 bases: TGTGCCAGCATCCAAGAGGGTGAGCAGTACTTC. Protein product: CASIQEGEQYF. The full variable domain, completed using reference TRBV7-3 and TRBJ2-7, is GAGVSQTPSNKVTEKGKYVELRCDPISGHTALYWYRQSLGQGPEFLIYFQGTGAADDSGLPNDRFFAVRPEGSVSTLKIQRTERGDSAVYLCASIQEGEQYFGPGTRLTVT.

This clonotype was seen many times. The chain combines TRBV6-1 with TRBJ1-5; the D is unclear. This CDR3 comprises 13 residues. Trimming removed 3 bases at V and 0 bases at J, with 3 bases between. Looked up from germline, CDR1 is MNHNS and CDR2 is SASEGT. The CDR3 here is CASSDYSNQPQHF. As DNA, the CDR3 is TGTGCCAGCAGTGATTATAGCAATCAGCCCCAGCATTTT.

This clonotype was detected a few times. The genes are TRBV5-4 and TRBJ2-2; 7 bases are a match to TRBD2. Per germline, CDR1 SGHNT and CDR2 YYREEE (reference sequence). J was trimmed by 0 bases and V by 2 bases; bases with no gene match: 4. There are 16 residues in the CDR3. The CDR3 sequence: CASSFVRGANTGELFF. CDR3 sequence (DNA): TGTGCCAGCAGCTTCGTCCGGGGGGCGAACACCGGGGAGCTGTTTTTT.

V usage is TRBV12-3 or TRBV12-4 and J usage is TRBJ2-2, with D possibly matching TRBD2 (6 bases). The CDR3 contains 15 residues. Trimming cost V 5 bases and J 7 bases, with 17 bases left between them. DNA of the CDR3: TGTGCCAGCAGTACGCCGCCAGGGCGGGGCGGGGAGCTGTTTTTT. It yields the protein CASSTPPGRGGELFF.

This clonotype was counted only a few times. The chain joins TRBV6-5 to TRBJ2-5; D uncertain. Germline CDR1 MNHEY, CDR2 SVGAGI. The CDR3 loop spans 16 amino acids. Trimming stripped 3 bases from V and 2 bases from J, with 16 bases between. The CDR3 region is CASSYFGNNPQETQYF. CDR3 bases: TGTGCCAGCAGTTATTTTGGGAACAACCCTCAAGAGACCCAGTACTTC.

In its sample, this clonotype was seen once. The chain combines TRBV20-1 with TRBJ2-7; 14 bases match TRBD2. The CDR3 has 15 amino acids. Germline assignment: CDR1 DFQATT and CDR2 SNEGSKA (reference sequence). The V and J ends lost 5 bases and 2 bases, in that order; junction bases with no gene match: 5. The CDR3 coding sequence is TGCAGTGCTCCGGGACTAGCGGGGGTCACCTACGAGCAGTACTTC. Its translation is CSAPGLAGVTYEQYF.

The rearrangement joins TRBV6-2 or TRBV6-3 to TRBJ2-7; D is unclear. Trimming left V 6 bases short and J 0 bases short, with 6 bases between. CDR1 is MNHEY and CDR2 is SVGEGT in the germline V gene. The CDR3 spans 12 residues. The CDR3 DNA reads TGTGCCAGCAGCTACGACTCCTACGAGCAGTACTTC. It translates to CASSYDSYEQYF.

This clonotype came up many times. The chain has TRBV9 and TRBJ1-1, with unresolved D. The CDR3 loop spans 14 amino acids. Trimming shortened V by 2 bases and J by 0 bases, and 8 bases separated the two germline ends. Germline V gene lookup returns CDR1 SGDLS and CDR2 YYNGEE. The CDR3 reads CASSVSQMNTEAFF. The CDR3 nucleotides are TGTGCCAGCAGCGTCTCACAGATGAACACTGAAGCTTTCTTT.

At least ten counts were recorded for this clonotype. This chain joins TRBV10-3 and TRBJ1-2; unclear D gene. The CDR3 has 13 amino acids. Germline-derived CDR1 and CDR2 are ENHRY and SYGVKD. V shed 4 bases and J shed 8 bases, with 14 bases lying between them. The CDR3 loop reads CAISADAPVGYTF. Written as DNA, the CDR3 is TGTGCCATCAGTGCGGACGCCCCGGTCGGCTACACCTTC.

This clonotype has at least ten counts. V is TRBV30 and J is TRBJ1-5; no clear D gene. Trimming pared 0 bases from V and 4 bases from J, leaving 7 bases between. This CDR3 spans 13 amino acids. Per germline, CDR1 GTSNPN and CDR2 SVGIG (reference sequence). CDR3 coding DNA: TGTGCCTGGAGTGTAGGGCCTAATCAGCCCCAGCATTTT. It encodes CAWSVGPNQPQHF.